The rows below give T cell receptor beta chains drawn from one sample of a study of cytomegalovirus exposure and HLA in healthy donors. Measured with immunoSEQ multiplex PCR; TCRdb has only the in-frame clones, and not every one. Its table records tens of thousands of clones. The sample taken for sequencing was PBMCs. These TCRs come from a girl under 18 in good health and CMV-seropositive. CDR3s include the opening cysteine and the closing phenylalanine or tryptophan. D genes are given only for firm matches.

d_gene	j_gene	v_gene	CDR3nt	CDR3aa
NA	TRBJ2-1	TRBV18	TGTGCCAGCTCACCATGGAGCCTCCTACGGAACAATGAGCAGTTCTTC	CASSPWSLLRNNEQFF
NA	TRBJ1-3	TRBV7-9	TGTGCCAGCAGCGCACAGGTTACTGGAAACACCATATATTTT	CASSAQVTGNTIYF
NA	TRBJ1-1	TRBV11-3	TGTGCCAGCAGCTTAATCCCGGGACTTTCTCCTGTCCCGGACACTGAAGCTTTCTTT	CASSLIPGLSPVPDTEAFF
NA	TRBJ2-4	TRBV18	TGTGCCAGCTCACTAGCCTTGGCGGCCAAAAACATTCAGTACTTC	CASSLALAAKNIQYF
TRBD1	TRBJ1-2	TRBV7-2	TGTGCCAGCAGCGTCGGGACAGGTGGCTATGGCTACACCTTC	CASSVGTGGYGYTF
TRBD1	TRBJ2-7	TRBV13	TGTGCCAGCAGGCGGCTGGGACAGGCCTACGAGCAGTACTTC	CASRRLGQAYEQYF
TRBD1	TRBJ1-3	TRBV7-6	TGTGCCAGCAGCATTGGGACAGCAGTCGGAAACACCATATATTTT	CASSIGTAVGNTIYF
NA	TRBJ1-2	TRBV10-3	TGTGCCATCAGCTGGACAGACTATGGCTACACCTTC	CAISWTDYGYTF
NA	TRBJ2-5	TRBV15	TGTGCCACCAGCACGCCACAGGGAGGGCAGAACCAGTACTTC	CATSTPQGGQNQYF
TRBD2	TRBJ2-5	TRBV11-3	TGTGCCAGCAGCTCCCGGGGGGGCAGTCTGGTGGAGACCCAGTACTTC	CASSSRGGSLVETQYF
TRBD2	TRBJ2-7	TRBV5-6	TGTGCCAGCAGCTTGGTCGCGGGGGACGGGGAGGAGCAGTACTTC	CASSLVAGDGEEQYF
TRBD1	TRBJ1-3	TRBV7-9	TGTGCCAGCAGCTCTGGACAGGGGGTCTCTGGAAACACCATATATTTT	CASSSGQGVSGNTIYF
NA	TRBJ1-1	TRBV7-9	TGTGCCAGCAGCTTAGTTAGTGGCGGGCTTTACGGTGAAGCTTTCTTT	CASSLVSGGLYGEAFF
NA	TRBJ2-3	TRBV21-1	TGTGCCAGCAGCAAAGTGGCAGGGAAGGAACGGGCAGATACGCAGTATTTT	CASSKVAGKERADTQYF
NA	TRBJ1-5	TRBV27	TGTGCCAGCAGCCTTGTTGGCGGTATGTTAGGGCCCCAGCATTTT	CASSLVGGMLGPQHF
NA	TRBJ1-2	TRBV14	TGTGCCAGCAGCCAAGGAGTACTTAACTATGGCTACACCTTC	CASSQGVLNYGYTF
NA	TRBJ1-2	TRBV13	TGTGCCAGCAGCTCCGGAGACAGTTCCGGCTACACCTTC	CASSSGDSSGYTF
TRBD1	TRBJ2-2	TRBV7-3	TGTGCCAGCAGCACGGGACAGGGCGCCGGGGAGCTGTTTTTT	CASSTGQGAGELFF
NA	TRBJ1-1	TRBV30	TGTGCCTGGAGTGTAGCGGGCAGTTCCAACACTGAAGCTTTCTTT	CAWSVAGSSNTEAFF
TRBD1	TRBJ1-5	TRBV19	TGTGCCAGTAGCCCGGACAGGGTTAGGGGCAATCAGCCCCAGCATTTT	CASSPDRVRGNQPQHF
NA	TRBJ2-2	TRBV30	TGTGCCTGGAGTCTGGGACACACGAACACCGGGGAGCTGTTTTTT	CAWSLGHTNTGELFF
TRBD1	TRBJ2-5	TRBV29-1	TGCAGCGTTGAAGCAGGCGGACAGGGGTGGCAGACCCAGTACTTC	CSVEAGGQGWQTQYF
NA	TRBJ1-4	TRBV5-6	TGTGCCAGCAGCTCCAGGGGAGAGATTGAAAAACTGTTTTTT	CASSSRGEIEKLFF
NA	TRBJ1-4	TRBV7-9	TGTGCCAGCAGCTTAGCGCTGGCTCCTGAAAAACTGTTTTTT	CASSLALAPEKLFF
TRBD1	TRBJ2-3	TRBV4-3	TGCGCCAGCAGCCATAACCGGGACAGGAGCGTGAATACGCAGTATTTT	CASSHNRDRSVNTQYF
NA	TRBJ1-1	TRBV11-2	TGTGCCAGCAGCGAACGAAGAGACACTGAAGCTTTCTTT	CASSERRDTEAFF
NA	TRBJ1-1	TRBV6-5	TGTGCCAGCACCAAACAAGTGGACACTGAAGCTTTCTTT	CASTKQVDTEAFF
NA	TRBJ1-2	TRBV4-3	TGCGCCAGCAGCCAAGATACAGGCACCTATGGCTACACCTTC	CASSQDTGTYGYTF
NA	TRBJ1-2	TRBV5-4	TGTGCCAGCAGCTTGGCGTTACGACAGGGCTACACCTTC	CASSLALRQGYTF
TRBD1	TRBJ2-7	TRBV18	TGTGCCAGCTCACTTGGGACAGCATACGAGCAGTACTTC	CASSLGTAYEQYF
TRBD2	TRBJ2-5	TRBV7-7	TGTGCCAGCAGCTTAGGTAGCGGGCCCCAAGAGACCCAGTACTTC	CASSLGSGPQETQYF
TRBD1	TRBJ2-2	TRBV6-4	TGTGCCAGCAGTATCACAGGGGCGAACACCGGGGAGCTGTTTTTT	CASSITGANTGELFF
TRBD2	TRBJ2-1	TRBV6-6	TGTGCCAGCTCCCGGCGGGGGGTTCTTTATGAGCAGTTCTTC	CASSRRGVLYEQFF
TRBD2	TRBJ2-5	TRBV9	TGTGCCAGCAGCACGGGGCGGGGACTAGCGGTGCAGGAGACCCAGTACTTC	CASSTGRGLAVQETQYF
NA	TRBJ2-7	TRBV5-1	TGCGCCAGCAGCTTGGTGTATCGGCGGAACTACGAGCAGTACTTC	CASSLVYRRNYEQYF
TRBD1	TRBJ2-7	TRBV4-1	TGCGCCAGCAGCCAACTACAGGGGGATCTTTCCTACGAGCAGTACTTC	CASSQLQGDLSYEQYF
TRBD2	TRBJ2-1	TRBV7-3	TGTGCCAGCAGCTTAAGGTCGAGCGGGGACTCCGACAATGAGCAGTTCTTC	CASSLRSSGDSDNEQFF
TRBD2	TRBJ2-1	TRBV9	TGTGCCAGCAGCGTCGGCGGGGGTTTTGGCAATGAGCAGTTCTTC	CASSVGGGFGNEQFF
NA	TRBJ2-1	TRBV25-1	TGTGCCAGCAGTGGTGGCGGGGAGGTAGACAATGAGCAGTTCTTC	CASSGGGEVDNEQFF
NA	TRBJ2-2	TRBV9	TGTGCCAGCAGCGTAGGCACGGGTACAGGGGAGCTGTTTTTT	CASSVGTGTGELFF
NA	TRBJ1-2	TRBV11-2	TGTGCCAGCAGCCTCGGACGGACAAACTATGGCTACACCTTC	CASSLGRTNYGYTF
NA	TRBJ2-2	TRBV6-1	TGTGCCACCGGAACCATACAGGCAACCGGGGAGCTGTTTTTT	CATGTIQATGELFF
TRBD1	TRBJ1-4	TRBV28	TGTGCCAGCAGTTTATCCCTCCGCCGGGACAGGGATGAAAAACTGTTTTTT	CASSLSLRRDRDEKLFF
NA	TRBJ2-7	TRBV19	TGTGCCAGTAGTATTCCCTCCGACAGAAACGAGCAGTACTTC	CASSIPSDRNEQYF
NA	TRBJ2-7	TRBV9	TGTGCCAGCAGCGTATCGGACAACTACGAGCAGTACTTC	CASSVSDNYEQYF
TRBD2	TRBJ2-3	TRBV29-1	TGCAGCGTAAGCGGGGGGGTTGCAGATACGCAGTATTTT	CSVSGGVADTQYF
NA	TRBJ1-4	TRBV30	TGTGCCTGGAGTCCGGGGGTGGGTGAAAAACTGTTTTTT	CAWSPGVGEKLFF
NA	TRBJ1-6	TRBV9	TGTGCCAGCAGCGTAGCCGACACCAGGGGTTCACCCCTCCACTTT	CASSVADTRGSPLHF
TRBD1	TRBJ1-4	TRBV7-9	TGTGCCAGCAGCCTACAGGGGTCTAATGAAAAACTGTTTTTT	CASSLQGSNEKLFF
TRBD1	TRBJ1-2	TRBV6-5	TGTGCCAGCAGTTACCAGGGACAGGGGATTTGGGGCTACACCTTC	CASSYQGQGIWGYTF
NA	TRBJ1-1	TRBV12-5	TGTGCTAGTGGTTTCGGGGAAAGGTTGGGTAACACTGAAGCTTTCTTT	CASGFGERLGNTEAFF
NA	TRBJ1-1	TRBV5-4	TGTGCCAGCAGCTTAACAGAGAACACTGAAGCTTTCTTT	CASSLTENTEAFF
TRBD1	TRBJ1-6	TRBV19	TGTGCCAGTAGTATTGACGGGACAGGTGATTCACCCCTCCACTTT	CASSIDGTGDSPLHF
TRBD1	TRBJ1-5	TRBV6-5	TGTGCCAGCAGGGGGACAGGGAATCAGCCCCAGCATTTT	CASRGTGNQPQHF
TRBD2	TRBJ2-1	TRBV13	TGTGCCAGCAGCTCGACCTTAGCGGGGGGGTATAGCAATGAGCAGTTCTTC	CASSSTLAGGYSNEQFF
NA	TRBJ2-3	TRBV2	TGTGCCAGCAGTGAGGCCACAGATACGCAGTATTTT	CASSEATDTQYF
TRBD1	TRBJ1-6	TRBV5-1	TGCGCCAGCAGCCAGGACAGGGAGGATTCACCCCTCCACTTT	CASSQDREDSPLHF
TRBD1	TRBJ2-7	TRBV29-1	TGCAGCGTTCAGAAGGTCGACAGGGCCTACGAGCAGTACTTC	CSVQKVDRAYEQYF
TRBD2	TRBJ2-1	TRBV30	TGTGCCTGGATTAGCGGGGGGGCCAATGAGCAGTTCTTC	CAWISGGANEQFF